The TCR beta chain described here comes from a study of STAT5B mutations in CD4+ large granular lymphocyte leukemia. Concerning this clone itself: The antigen is not known.

Healthy controls were blood donor buffy coats. Whole-study findings and limits: No patients shared main leukemic clonotypes, though roughly 27% appeared at low frequency elsewhere.

Sequencing was at survey level. Clones were sequenced by immunoSEQ multiplex PCR, and TCRdb holds only the in-frame ones, with some missing. The top ten hold approximately 0.53% of the sample, which has 35,000 to 40,000 clones, approximately 72% seen once. The sample consisted of CD4+ T cells from blood buffy coats. This clonotype was obtained from a human donor in good health.

In DNA form, the CDR3 reads TGTGCCTGGAGTGTATCAGCTAGCCTGGCCAAAAACATTCAGTACTTC. Translation: CAWSVSASLAKNIQYF. The chain joins TRBV30 to TRBJ2-4, with a weak D call TRBD2 (5 bases). V was clipped by 0 bases and J by 1 base, with 13 bases between them. This CDR3 comprises 16 residues. Germline V gene data show CDR1 as GTSNPN and CDR2 as SVGIG (reference sequence).